These 29 T cell receptor beta chains were sequenced from one sample in a study of blood T cells in healthy people across ages (dated by TCRdb to between 2014 and 2017). Library prep was done by 5' RACE. TCRdb names Illumina HiSeq 2500 as the instrument used. A second roughly 6 to 11 cycle PCR used a sample-barcoded 5' primer and a J-beta primer mix. The raw public reads went through TCRdb reprocessing: fastp at Q25, MiXCR clone calling, in-frame beta chains kept. Under each unique CDR3 protein, matching rows form one entry showing the most common genes and DNA. This sample comprises 600,000 to 800,000 distinct CDR3 sequences, 21% of them detected only once. Of the sample, roughly 3.6% is held by the ten largest clones. The sequencing sample was made of blood. Source of these receptors: a man aged 70 or older in good health.

This clonotype was detected a few times. This chain uses TRBV5-1 with TRBJ2-7, with 7 bases identical to TRBD1. In germline, CDR1 is SGHRS, CDR2 YFSETQ. The CDR3 runs to 14 residues. V dropped 4 bases and J dropped 2; count of bases not matched to a gene: 6. The CDR3, as DNA: TGCGCCAGCAGCATCCACAGGGGCGCCTACGAGCAGTACTTC. It translates to CASSIHRGAYEQYF.

This clonotype turned up a few times. This chain connects TRBV20-1 to TRBJ1-2, with D perhaps matching TRBD1 (6 bases). The CDR3 loop spans 15 amino acids. Per germline, CDR1 DFQATT and CDR2 SNEGSKA (reference sequence). V was trimmed by 0 bases and J by 6 bases, leaving 17 bases between them. CDR3 sequence reads: CSARDVDRLEHGYTF. The CDR3 DNA reads as TGCAGTGCTAGAGACGTAGACAGGTTGGAGCATGGCTACACCTTC.

This clonotype was seen more than once but under ten times. The chain is built from TRBV29-1 and TRBJ2-3; D may be TRBD2 (5 bases). Between the trimmed V and J ends, which lost 6 bases and 5 bases, there was a span of 12 bases. CDR1 SQVTM and CDR2 ANQGSEA come from the germline V gene. This CDR3 has 12 residues. CDR3 residues: CSVGSGRDTQYF. The CDR3 DNA follows: TGCAGCGTGGGGAGTGGAAGAGATACGCAGTATTTT.

This clonotype appeared many times. The genes are TRBV20-1 and TRBJ2-4; the D gene is possibly TRBD2 (6 bases). V was cut by 3 bases and J by 6 bases, with 12 bases left in between. CDR3 length: 13 amino acids. CDR1 DFQATT and CDR2 SNEGSKA come from the germline V gene (reference sequence). DNA for the CDR3: TGCAGTGCTAGGATCGGGAGTATAAACATTCAGTACTTC. It specifies CSARIGSINIQYF.

The rearrangement links TRBV6-6 to TRBJ1-1; D not certain. From germline, CDR1 is MNHNY and CDR2 SVGAGI (reference sequence). V was cut by 3 bases and J by 6 bases, with 5 bases left in between. This CDR3 region has 11 residues. The CDR3 DNA is TGTGCCAGCAGTTATTGGGCTGAAGCTTTCTTT. It codes for CASSYWAEAFF.

V gene TRBV12-3 or TRBV12-4 combines with J gene TRBJ2-3, with D perhaps TRBD1 (6 bases). This CDR3 has 15 amino acids. V lost 6 bases, J lost 4 bases, and 17 bases lay in between. CDR3 amino acids: CASRPGQKFSDTQYF. Here the CDR3 DNA reads TGTGCCAGCAGGCCGGGACAAAAATTTTCAGATACGCAGTATTTT.

This clonotype was seen more than once but under ten times. The gene calls are TRBV7-2 and TRBJ2-7; D call uncertain. The CDR3 spans 14 residues. Germline CDR1 reads SGHTA; CDR2 reads FQGNSA. The V and J ends lost 1 base and 7 bases respectively, with 14 bases between them. CDR3 sequence reads: CASSLEGPSSEQYF. The CDR3 DNA reads as TGTGCCAGCAGCTTAGAAGGACCGTCTTCTGAGCAGTACTTC.

The chain recombines TRBV3-1 with TRBJ1-5; D gene uncertain. In germline, CDR1 is LGHDT, CDR2 YNNKEL (reference sequence). The CDR3 covers 16 residues. Trimming took off 2 bases at V and 2 bases at J, with 13 bases between the two ends. The CDR3 protein is CASSQQHTVGNQPQHF. CDR3 nucleotide sequence: TGTGCCAGCAGCCAACAACACACGGTGGGCAATCAGCCCCAGCATTTT.

CDR3 DNA: TGTGCCAGCAGCCAAGACATGGGTGCTAGCGGGAGGGAGAACAATGAGCAGTTCTTC. It encodes CASSQDMGASGRENNEQFF. J is TRBJ2-1 and V is TRBV14, with 12 bases identical to TRBD2. Germline values: CDR1 SGHDN, CDR2 FVKESK. The CDR3 consists of 19 residues. The ends lost 0 bases at V and 5 bases at J; junction bases unmatched: 11.

V is TRBV7-9 and J is TRBJ2-1; possibly TRBD1 or TRBD2 for D (5 bases each). The germline V gene encodes CDR1 SEHNR and CDR2 FQNEAQ (reference sequence). V was pared by 1 base and J by 0 bases, with 16 bases between. This CDR3 has 18 residues. For the CDR3, the DNA is TGTGCCAGCAGCTTAGTCGGGGCTAACCCGAGCTCCTACAATGAGCAGTTCTTC. This codes for CASSLVGANPSSYNEQFF.

This clonotype was detected only a few times. The V call is TRBV5-1, the J call TRBJ2-5; D remains ambiguous. Judging by the DNA end, TRBJ2-7 fits better; the J call may be wrong. CDR1 and CDR2 from the germline V gene are SGHRS and YFSETQ. This CDR3 has 14 residues. CDR3 in DNA: TGCGCCAGCAGCTCCGGGCAACTCTCCTACGAGCAGTACTTC. This sequence encodes CASSSGQLSYEQYF.

This clonotype was detected a few times. The chain carries TRBV3-1 and TRBJ1-5, with 7 bases matching TRBD1. CDR3 size: 14 residues. The junction had 9 bases not matched to a gene; V was cut back by 4 bases and J by 9 bases. Germline CDR1 and CDR2: LGHDT and YNNKEL (reference sequence). The chain's CDR3 is CASSPSGQPRPQHF. The CDR3 bases are TGTGCCAGCAGCCCGTCGGGACAGCCCCGGCCCCAGCATTTT.

This clonotype was seen many times. The chain carries TRBV12-3 or TRBV12-4 and TRBJ1-4, with D tentatively TRBD1 (6 bases). Trimming stripped 5 bases from V and 8 bases from J, with 12 bases between. The CDR3 has 13 amino acids. The CDR3 DNA reads as TGTGCCAGCAGTCGACAGGTTTGGGAAAAACTGTTTTTT. Its protein is CASSRQVWEKLFF.

This clonotype occurred many times. The chain uses TRBV7-9 and TRBJ2-7, with D tentatively TRBD1 or TRBD2 (6 bases each). The CDR3 loop spans 19 amino acids. Germline lookup yields CDR1 SEHNR and CDR2 FQNEAQ (reference sequence). Trimming left V 2 bases short and J 2 bases short, with 25 bases between. This CDR3 is CASSLIPGQTPGLTYEQYF. In DNA form, the CDR3 reads TGTGCCAGCAGCTTAATCCCGGGACAAACGCCGGGACTTACCTACGAGCAGTACTTC.

This chain joins TRBV5-1 and TRBJ2-5; 8 bases align to TRBD2. With the DNA end fitting TRBJ2-1 better, the J assignment may be wrong. CDR3 length: 16 amino acids. Germline V lookup: CDR1 SGHRS, CDR2 YFSETQ. CDR3 nucleotide sequence: TGCGCCAGCAGCTTGCCGACTACAAGCGGGAGCGTCGAGCAGTTCTTC. Encoded protein: CASSLPTTSGSVEQFF.

This clonotype was detected only a few times. The rearrangement uses TRBV20-1 and TRBJ2-7; a possible D gene is TRBD1 (6 bases). This CDR3 is 13 amino acids long. V gave up 5 bases and J gave up 5 bases, with 16 bases separating them. Germline V gene lookup returns CDR1 DFQATT and CDR2 SNEGSKA (reference sequence). The CDR3 reads CSAEGDRGDEQYF. CDR3 nucleotide sequence: TGCAGTGCTGAGGGGGACCGTGGAGACGAGCAGTACTTC.

This chain joins TRBV9 and TRBJ2-5; no firm D call. The J call may be wrong; the DNA end is better matched by TRBJ2-7. The CDR3 runs 11 residues. The germline gives CDR1 SGDLS, CDR2 YYNGEE. The CDR3 is CASSEGVEQYF. The CDR3 DNA follows: TGTGCCAGCAGCGAGGGCGTCGAGCAGTACTTC.

The sample holds a few counts of this clonotype. The rearrangement links TRBV9 to TRBJ1-2; D gene ambiguous. The V end was cut by 0 bases, the J end by 6 bases, with 18 bases between. The CDR3 contains 16 residues. Germline values: CDR1 SGDLS, CDR2 YYNGEE. DNA of the CDR3: TGTGCCAGCAGCGTAGGGGTCGCAGGAAGTATTGATGGCTACACCTTC. It is translated as CASSVGVAGSIDGYTF.

This clonotype was found once. The V call is TRBV7-2, the J call TRBJ2-5; 7 nucleotides line up with TRBD1. The DNA end is a closer match to TRBJ2-7, so the J assignment may be wrong. CDR1 is SGHTA, CDR2 FQGNSA, per germline. This CDR3 region has 16 residues. The CDR3 loop reads CASSLAGTAVSYEQYF. The CDR3 DNA is TGTGCCAGCAGCTTAGCAGGGACAGCAGTCTCCTACGAGCAGTACTTC.

This clonotype appeared a few times. The chain recombines TRBV6-5 with TRBJ2-7; 7 bases agree with TRBD2. V dropped 2 bases and J dropped 5; count of bases not matched to a gene: 6. Germline V gene lookup returns CDR1 MNHEY and CDR2 SVGAGI. The CDR3 is 14 residues long. CDR3 protein: CASSYREGGHEQYF. The CDR3 DNA reads TGTGCCAGCAGTTACAGGGAGGGAGGCCACGAGCAGTACTTC.

As for this clonotype: A much larger clone lies one base from this, so it may be a read error. The CDR3 does not close with the conserved phenylalanine or tryptophan, likely indicating a read error. The chain carries TRBV25-1 and TRBJ2-7; maybe TRBD1 (6 bases). CDR1 is MGHDK, CDR2 SYGVNS, per germline. The CDR3 runs to 13 residues. Trimming took 3 bases from V and 2 from J, leaving 8 bases between them. The chain's CDR3 is CASSEPGAYEQYS. The DNA for the CDR3 is TGTGCCAGCAGTGAGCCAGGGGCCTACGAGCAGTACTCC.

The V and J genes are TRBV18 and TRBJ1-4, with D uncertain. Germline loops: CDR1 KGHSH, CDR2 LQKENI. This CDR3 is 13 amino acids long. V was cut by 1 base and J by 5 bases, with 5 bases left in between. The CDR3 is CASSPQGNEKLFF. CDR3 coding DNA: TGTGCCAGCTCACCACAAGGGAATGAAAAACTGTTTTTT. Full variable domain (missing parts from reference TRBV18 and TRBJ1-4): NAGVMQNPRHLVRRRGQEARLRCSPMKGHSHVYWYRQLPEEGLKFMVYLQKENIIDESGMPKERFSAEFPKEGPSILRIQQVVRGDSAAYFCASSPQGNEKLFFGSGTQLSVL.

This clonotype was seen repeatedly, ten times or more. The chain combines TRBV7-6 with TRBJ2-5, with 12 bases that match TRBD2. After removal of 5 bases from V and 6 bases from J, the junction contained 4 bases not matched to a gene. Germline V gives CDR1 SGHVS, CDR2 FNYEAQ. This CDR3 has 14 amino acids. The chain's CDR3 is CASSLGLAGQTQYF. CDR3 DNA: TGTGCCAGCAGCCTAGGACTAGCGGGGCAGACCCAGTACTTC.

This clonotype was seen many times. This chain uses TRBV7-2 with TRBJ2-5, with D possibly matching TRBD1 (5 bases). CDR1 and CDR2 (germline): SGHTA, FQGNSA. The CDR3 is 13 amino acids. V gave up 1 base and J gave up 3 bases, with 6 bases separating them. This chain's CDR3 is CASSLVREETQYF. CDR3 nucleotides: TGTGCCAGCAGCTTAGTCAGGGAAGAGACCCAGTACTTC.

This chain uses TRBV15 with TRBJ1-6; D not certain. Germline V gives CDR1 LNHNV, CDR2 YYDKDF (reference sequence). This CDR3 is 13 amino acids long. Trimming cost V 1 base and J 8 bases, with 6 bases left between them. CDR3: CATSRAEDSPLHF. The CDR3 bases are TGTGCCACCAGCAGAGCGGAGGATTCACCCCTCCACTTT.

The chain uses TRBV7-9 and TRBJ1-2; the D gene is possibly TRBD1 (6 bases). V lost 1 base and J lost 8, with 11 bases in between. Per the germline V gene, CDR1 is SEHNR and CDR2 is FQNEAQ (reference sequence). This CDR3 has 13 amino acids. The CDR3 here is CASSLEQGQGYTF. The CDR3 coding sequence is TGTGCCAGCAGCTTAGAACAGGGACAAGGCTACACCTTC.

CDR3 DNA sequence: TGCAGTGCTAGAGACTGGCGGTACCAAGAGACCCAGTACTTC. Its translation: CSARDWRYQETQYF. This sequence joins TRBV20-1 and TRBJ2-5, with D unclear. This CDR3 spans 14 amino acids. Trimming cost V 0 bases and J 0 bases, with 8 bases left between them. Germline values: CDR1 DFQATT, CDR2 SNEGSKA (reference sequence).

As to this clonotype: A much larger clone differs from this one at a single base, so this may be a read error. The chain carries TRBV6-5 and TRBJ2-3; weak D call: TRBD2 (7 bases). This CDR3 has 17 residues. Germline CDR1 and CDR2: MNHEY and SVGAGI. CDR3 sequence (DNA): TGTGCCAGCAGTTACTCCGGCGGGGGCAGAGAAACAGGTACGCAGTATTTT. Translation gives CASSYSGGGRETGTQYF.

A remark on this clonotype: Germline and junction disagree at one end, which may indicate a read error. The chain couples TRBV9 to TRBJ2-5, with D possibly matching TRBD2 (5 bases). The tail of the sequence fits TRBJ2-1 better, so the J call may be wrong. The CDR3 has 18 residues. Germline CDR1 is SGDLS and CDR2 is YYNGEE. CDR3 in DNA: TGTGTCAGCAGCCAGGTGCCGTTAGGTTCGGCGGGCTACAATGAGCAGTTCTTC. It codes for CVSSQVPLGSAGYNEQFF.